This T cell receptor beta chain was sequenced in a study of OX40 agonist ivuxolimab in advanced cancers. Study-level background: Patients received the agonistic anti-OX40 (CD134) antibody ivuxolimab. Partial responses were achieved by three patients, one with hepatocellular carcinoma and two with cutaneous melanoma.

V gave up 6 bases and J gave up 7 bases; unmatched junction bases: 9. Germline CDR1 is SGDLS and CDR2 is YYNGEE. This CDR3 comprises 14 residues. Data came from immunoSEQ multiplex PCR; TCRdb stores just in-frame clones and leaves some out. The data hold 45,000 to 70,000 clones, with 85% to 90% observed a single time. The sequence was collected from an adult with an advanced solid tumor such as melanoma, head and neck, liver or kidney cancer. This material consisted of CD4+ or CD8+ T cells sorted from blood, taken in a trial of the OX40 agonist ivuxolimab. V is TRBV9 and J is TRBJ1-4; TRBD1 matches at 7 bases. For the CDR3, the DNA is TGTGCCAGCACCGAGGGGGCTCGAGGTGAAAAACTGTTTTTT. It specifies CASTEGARGEKLFF.